This entry describes one T cell receptor beta chain. This entry belongs to a study of cytomegalovirus exposure and HLA in healthy donors. CDR1 and CDR2 (germline): MNHEY, SVGAGI. The V and J ends lost 7 bases and 1 base respectively, with 13 bases between them. The CDR3 runs to 14 residues. PCR used 60 Vbeta primers and 13 Jbeta primers. Only in-frame clones appear in the TCRdb table, and some are missing; sequencing was by immunoSEQ multiplex PCR. The sample records about 200,000 clones, more than 75% being singletons. The chain recombines TRBV6-5 with TRBJ1-1; TRBD1 is a possible D gene (6 bases). The sample consisted of PBMCs. The origin of this receptor is a woman in her forties or fifties in good health and CMV-seronegative. CDR3 sequence (DNA): TGTGCCAGCATAGCGGGACAATCGAACACTGAAGCTTTCTTT. Amino acids: CASIAGQSNTEAFF.